This T cell receptor (beta chain) was captured in a study of blood T cell repertoires in COVID-19. Turning to the study itself: Specimens from acute and convalescent COVID-19 originated in the United States, Italy and Spain. T cells, B-cell-depleted T cells, or PBMCs supplied cDNA or gDNA.

Generated by immunoSEQ multiplex PCR, the TCRdb table keeps only in-frame clones and is missing some. Altogether about 310,000 clones are present, approximately 86% being singletons, with the ten largest covering approximately 9%. V was clipped by 4 bases and J by 1 base; unmatched bases: 1. Germline CDR1 and CDR2: LGHDT and YNNKEL (reference sequence). CDR3 size: 15 residues. The source is a woman between 18 and 30 years old who had recovered from COVID-19. The chain employs TRBV3-1 (or the pseudogene TRBV3-2) and TRBJ2-5; 12 nucleotides match TRBD2. Sequencing input: PBMCs or T cells enriched from blood (not recorded which). The CDR3 protein is CASSLLAGGQETQYF. CDR3 nucleotides: TGTGCCAGCAGCCTACTAGCGGGGGGCCAAGAGACCCAGTACTTC.